The rows below give T cell receptor beta chains drawn from one sample of a study of blood T cell repertoires in COVID-19. Sequenced by immunoSEQ multiplex PCR; TCRdb stores in-frame clones only, minus some. The sample has 120,000 or so clones, around four fifths seen once. Sequenced material: peripheral blood. Source of these receptors: a human donor in a cohort sampled during active COVID-19. The CDR3 runs from the conserved cysteine through the conserved F or W. D genes are given only for firm matches. The listing skips clone size in some rows; elsewhere it reads once, few, many or a size class.

>TRBV18|TRBJ1-2|.|.
TGTGCCAGCTCAACAAACAGGGAAGGTGGCTACACCTTC
CASSTNREGGYTF
>TRBV7-7|TRBJ2-5|TRBD2|.
TGTGCTAGCAGCAATGTCGGGGGGGCCTCGGAGACCCAGTACTTC
CASSNVGGASETQYF
>TRBV4-1|TRBJ2-6|TRBD1|once
TGCGCCAGCAGCCACTGGGGGACAGGTTCTGGGGCCAACGTCCTGACTTTC
CASSHWGTGSGANVLTF
>TRBV28|TRBJ2-7|.|.
TGTGCCAGCAGACTGGACAGCACCTACGAGCAGTACTTC
CASRLDSTYEQYF
>TRBV19|TRBJ1-5|.|.
TGTGCCAGTAGACAGTTCTATAGCAATCAGCCCCAGCATTTT
CASRQFYSNQPQHF
>TRBV28|TRBJ1-4|TRBD1|.
TGTGCCAGCAGTTCAGGGGGCACCCTAAGTATCGGAAAACTGTTTTTT
CASSSGGTLSIGKLFF
>TRBV19|TRBJ1-1|TRBD1|.
TGTGCCAGTAGTATTTCGCCCGGGACAGCCATGAACACTGAAGCTTTCTTT
CASSISPGTAMNTEAFF
>TRBV30|TRBJ1-6|TRBD1|.
TGTGCCTGGAGCGACAGGGCGGATTCACCCCTCCACTTT
CAWSDRADSPLHF
>TRBV5-1|TRBJ1-6|.|.
TGCGCCAGCAGCAAAGGGGGGGGTAATTCACCCCTCCACTTT
CASSKGGGNSPLHF
>TRBV9|TRBJ1-3|.|.
TGTGCCAGCAGCTCCGGGGATCTAGCTCCCAACACCATATATTTT
CASSSGDLAPNTIYF
>TRBV16|TRBJ1-1|.|.
TGTGCCAGCAGCCAATCCTTGCAGGGGAACACTGAAGCTTTCTTT
CASSQSLQGNTEAFF
>TRBV7-9|TRBJ2-1|TRBD2|.
TGTGCCAGCAGAACCGGGACTAGCGGGAGGAAATTCTTC
CASRTGTSGRKFF
>TRBV6-4|TRBJ1-5|.|.
TGTGCCAGCAGTGACTCTCTTTTGTGCAATCAGCCCCAGCATTTT
CASSDSLLCNQPQHF
>TRBV2|TRBJ2-1|.|.
TGTGCCAGCAAGTTCCAGGGCAGGAGCGATGAGCAGTTCTTC
CASKFQGRSDEQFF
>TRBV5-1|TRBJ2-7|.|.
TGCGCCAGCAGCTTGGCCTCACGGGGGTACGAGCAGTACTTC
CASSLASRGYEQYF
>TRBV4-2|TRBJ2-2|.|.
TGTGCCAGCAGCCAAGTCCAGCGGACCGGGGAGCTGTTTTTT
CASSQVQRTGELFF
>TRBV30|TRBJ2-2|TRBD2|once
TGTGCCTGGAGTAGGGTGCGGGGGTCCACCGGGGAGCTGTTTTTT
CAWSRVRGSTGELFF
>TRBV6-5|TRBJ1-1|.|.
TGTGCCAGCATATCACGTCCCGGGAACACTGAAGCTTTCTTT
CASISRPGNTEAFF
>TRBV19|TRBJ1-4|.|.
TGTGCCAGTAATAACCCCAGCAGGGCCGACGAAAAACTGTTTTTT
CASNNPSRADEKLFF
>TRBV5-1|TRBJ2-7|.|.
TGCGCCAGCAGCTTAGAGGGTACTCTCTACGAGCAGTACTTC
CASSLEGTLYEQYF
>TRBV7-9|TRBJ2-7|.|.
TGTGCCAGCAGTCCATTCTACGAGCAGTACTTC
CASSPFYEQYF
>TRBV11-3|TRBJ2-3|.|once
TGTGCCAGCAGCGAGGGTACCCCCGATACGCAGTATTTT
CASSEGTPDTQYF
>TRBV3-1/TRBV3-2|TRBJ2-7|.|once
TGTGCCAGCAGTGCCGGGTCCTACTCCTACGAGCAGTACTTC
CASSAGSYSYEQYF
>TRBV6-5|TRBJ1-1|.|.
TGTGCCAGCAGCAAAAATGGGGGGGTTGACACTGAAGCTTTCTTT
CASSKNGGVDTEAFF
>TRBV4-3|TRBJ2-5|TRBD2|.
TGCGCCAGCAGCCAAGTGCTCCAGCGGGGGGGGTTGAAAGAGACCCAGTACTTC
CASSQVLQRGGLKETQYF
>TRBV7-9|TRBJ2-3|.|.
TGTGCCAGCAGCCTGCGGACGGGGAGCACAGATACGCAGTATTTT
CASSLRTGSTDTQYF
>TRBV7-9|TRBJ2-2|.|once
TGTGCCCCTAGCTTACGGGCCAGGACCACCGGGGAGCTGTTTTTT
CAPSLRARTTGELFF
>TRBV3-1/TRBV3-2|TRBJ1-1|.|.
TGTGCCAGCAGCCCACGGAATAGGGGCCAAGACGAAGCTTTCTTT
CASSPRNRGQDEAFF
>TRBV11-3|TRBJ2-1|TRBD2|.
TGTGCCAGCAGCTTAGTTGGGGGACTAGCGGATAATGAGCAGTTCTTC
CASSLVGGLADNEQFF
>TRBV7-9|TRBJ1-1|TRBD1|.
TGTGCCAGCAGCGTGGGGACAGGCACTGAAGCTTTCTTT
CASSVGTGTEAFF
>TRBV5-4|TRBJ2-2|.|.
TGTGCCAGCAGCTTGGGCGGGATGAACACCGGGGAGCTGTTTTTT
CASSLGGMNTGELFF
>TRBV29-1|TRBJ2-1|.|.
TGCAGCGTAGAATCGGGACTCCGCCAGTTCTTC
CSVESGLRQFF
>TRBV4-3|TRBJ1-6|.|.
TGCGCCAGCAGCCAAGGAAGGGGGGGAAATTCACCCCTCCACTTT
CASSQGRGGNSPLHF
>TRBV6-4|TRBJ1-5|.|.
TGTGCCAGCAGTGACAGGGGCGGTCAGCCCCAGCATTTT
CASSDRGGQPQHF
>TRBV7-9|TRBJ1-1|.|.
TGTGCCAGCAGCTTCCGGGAGGGTAAGACTGAAGCTTTCTTT
CASSFREGKTEAFF
>TRBV3-1/TRBV3-2|TRBJ2-1|.|few
TGTGCCAGCAGCCAAGTGAGTGAGCAGTTCTTC
CASSQVSEQFF
>TRBV27|TRBJ1-1|.|.
TGTGCCAGCAGTTCCATCTCCGGGACACTGCTCGATGAAGCTTTCTTT
CASSSISGTLLDEAFF
>TRBV27|TRBJ2-5|.|.
TGTGCCAGCAGTTGGGCAGGGCGCCAAGAGACCCAGTACTTC
CASSWAGRQETQYF
>TRBV28|TRBJ2-1|TRBD1|.
TGTGCCAGCAGTTCCTACTGGACAGGCTCATCCTACAATGAGCAGTTCTTC
CASSSYWTGSSYNEQFF
>TRBV27|TRBJ1-2|.|.
TGTGCCAGCAGATCGACAGGTGGGGACTATGGCTACACCTTC
CASRSTGGDYGYTF
>TRBV28|TRBJ2-7|.|.
TGTGCCAGCAGCCGGGAGAGCTCCTACGAGCAGTACTTC
CASSRESSYEQYF
>TRBV5-1|TRBJ1-3|.|.
TGCGCCAGCAGCTTGGGTGGGAGCTCTGGAAACACCATATATTTT
CASSLGGSSGNTIYF
>TRBV7-9|TRBJ1-4|TRBD1|.
TGTGCCAGCAGTCCACAGGGGGGATTTGCTAAAAAACTGTTTTTT
CASSPQGGFAKKLFF